The next 18 T cell receptor beta chains were all read from a single sample in a study of radiotherapy plus CTLA-4 blockade in lung cancer. The method was immunoSEQ multiplex PCR; TCRdb's version includes in-frame clones alone and lacks a portion of them. The repertoire holds about 88,000 clones, with 55% to 75% as singletons. Sequencing was performed on peripheral blood, taken from a patient treated with radiotherapy plus ipilimumab. The source is a human donor with non-small cell lung cancer that progressed on radiotherapy plus ipilimumab.

V is TRBV7-9 and J is TRBJ1-2; 8 bases map to TRBD1. V shed 5 bases, J shed 9 bases, and the junction held 8 bases outside the gene matches. The CDR3 totals 13 residues. CDR1 and CDR2 (germline): SEHNR, FQNEAQ (reference sequence). This CDR3 is CASSVTGAMSYTF. The CDR3 nucleotides are TGTGCCAGCAGCGTGACAGGGGCTATGAGCTACACCTTC.

This clone has more than one count but fewer than ten. The V gene is TRBV6-5, the J gene TRBJ2-5; 9 positions agree with TRBD2. The J call may be wrong; the DNA end is better matched by TRBJ2-7. Germline CDR1 and CDR2: MNHEY and SVGAGI. The CDR3 runs to 16 residues. The CDR3 DNA follows: TGTGCCAGCAGTTACCTAGCGGGGATACCTTACTACGAGCAGTACTTC. As protein: CASSYLAGIPYYEQYF.

The V call is TRBV28, the J call TRBJ2-3; a possible D gene is TRBD1 (6 bases). CDR3 length equals 15 residues. The germline V gene encodes CDR1 MDHEN and CDR2 SYDVKM. The V end lost 4 bases, the J end lost 2 bases, and 13 bases lay between the germline ends. The CDR3 reads CASSSPGTTTDTQYF. The DNA of the CDR3 is TGTGCCAGCAGTTCCCCCGGGACAACCACAGATACGCAGTATTTT.

The chain combines TRBV7-6 with TRBJ1-1, with a possible D match to TRBD1 (5 bases). CDR1 SGHVS and CDR2 FNYEAQ come from the germline V gene. The CDR3 runs to 16 residues. Trimming left V 5 bases short and J 2 bases short, with 18 bases between. The DNA of the CDR3 is TGTGCCAGCAGCCGGGGGGTTCGGAGATCTAACACTGAAGCTTTCTTT. Its protein is CASSRGVRRSNTEAFF. Full variable domain (outside the CDR3, taken from reference TRBV7-6 and TRBJ1-1): GAGVSQSPRYKVTKRGQDVALRCDPISGHVSLYWYRQALGQGPEFLTYFNYEAQQDKSGLPNDRFSAERPEGSISTLTIQRTEQRDSAMYRCASSRGVRRSNTEAFFGQGTRLTVV.

The V call is TRBV6-5, the J call TRBJ2-3, with D perhaps TRBD2 (6 bases). Germline V gene data show CDR1 as MNHEY and CDR2 as SVGAGI. The V and J ends lost 6 bases and 2 bases respectively, with 9 bases between them. This CDR3 spans 13 amino acids. The DNA for the CDR3 is TGTGCCAGCAGCCGGGACTTCACAGATACGCAGTATTTT. Translated, it gives CASSRDFTDTQYF.

CDR3 protein: CASSSPDQATNEKLFF. CDR3 in DNA: TGTGCCAGCAGTTCACCCGACCAGGCAACTAATGAAAAACTGTTTTTT. The V gene is TRBV28, the J gene TRBJ1-4; no definite D call. The length of the CDR3 is 16 residues. V was shortened by 4 bases and J by 0 bases, with 12 bases between the two germline ends. Germline V gives CDR1 MDHEN, CDR2 SYDVKM. The variable domain in full, with the rest retrieved from reference TRBV28 and TRBJ1-4, is DVKVTQSSRYLVKRTGEKVFLECVQDMDHENMFWYRQDPGLGLRLIYFSYDVKMKEKGDIPEGYSVSREKKERFSLILESASTNQTSMYLCASSSPDQATNEKLFFGSGTQLSVL.

The V gene is TRBV11-1, the J gene TRBJ2-7, with 8 bases fitting TRBD1. This CDR3 has 14 amino acids. Germline CDR1 and CDR2: SGHAT and FQDESV (reference sequence). The trim removed 6 bases at V and 2 bases at J, leaving 6 bases unmatched. The CDR3 region is CASSFDRGPYEQYF. CDR3 DNA: TGTGCCAGCAGTTTTGACAGGGGCCCCTACGAGCAGTACTTC. The full variable domain, in which reference TRBV11-1 and TRBJ2-7 provide the parts outside the CDR3, is EAEVAQSPRYKITEKSQAVAFWCDPISGHATLYWYRQILGQGPELLVQFQDESVVDDSQLPKDRFSAERLKGVDSTLKIQPAELGDSAMYLCASSFDRGPYEQYFGPGTRLTVT.

The CDR3 region has the DNA TGCGCCAGCAGCCAAGGCGGGGCAGGTTCAACCTACGAGCAGTACTTC. This encodes CASSQGGAGSTYEQYF. The chain carries TRBV4-1 and TRBJ2-7; D is perhaps TRBD2 (6 bases). Trimming pared 1 base from V and 2 bases from J, leaving 15 bases between. The CDR3 runs to 16 residues. Germline values: CDR1 MGHRA, CDR2 YSYEKL.

This clone was recorded many times. This chain links TRBV28 with TRBJ1-2, with D maybe TRBD1 (6 bases). Trimming removed 3 bases at V and 5 bases at J, with 10 bases between. Looked up from germline, CDR1 is MDHEN and CDR2 is SYDVKM. The CDR3 length is 13 residues. CDR3 amino acids: CASSFRGRYGYTF. Here the CDR3 DNA reads TGTGCCAGCAGTTTCAGGGGAAGGTATGGCTACACCTTC.

V is TRBV10-3 and J is TRBJ1-2; no firm D call. CDR1 is ENHRY and CDR2 is SYGVKD in the germline V gene. This CDR3 is 13 amino acids long. Trimming removed 2 bases from V and 7 bases from J, with 11 bases in between. The CDR3 spells CAISEGSVPGYTF. The CDR3 DNA reads as TGTGCCATCAGTGAGGGGTCAGTTCCTGGCTACACCTTC.

This clone was seen more than once but under ten times. The chain combines TRBV9 with TRBJ2-7; D perhaps matches TRBD2 (6 bases). This CDR3 is 15 amino acids long. The germline CDR1 and CDR2 sequences are SGDLS and YYNGEE. The V gene lost 4 bases and the J gene lost 3 bases, with 17 bases spanning the gap. This CDR3 is CASSSEGLAYYEQYF. The CDR3 DNA follows: TGTGCCAGCAGCTCGGAGGGCTTAGCATACTACGAGCAGTACTTC.

The chain uses TRBV28 and TRBJ2-3; tentative D call: TRBD1 (7 bases). Germline lookup yields CDR1 MDHEN and CDR2 SYDVKM. V was pared by 5 bases and J by 6 bases, with 21 bases between. The CDR3 loop spans 16 amino acids. The CDR3 DNA reads TGTGCCAGCAGTCCTCAGGGGGGAGGCTTGCGGGATACGCAGTATTTT. This encodes CASSPQGGGLRDTQYF.

This chain uses TRBV11-2 with TRBJ2-1; TRBD1 matches 10 bases. From germline, CDR1 is SGHAT and CDR2 FQNNGV. Unmatched junction bases numbered 1, after V lost 3 bases and J lost 5 bases. The CDR3 has 14 residues. The CDR3 DNA follows: TGTGCCAGCAGCTTGGGGACAGGGGACAATGAGCAGTTCTTC. The encoded protein is CASSLGTGDNEQFF.

This clone was detected a few times. The chain employs TRBV10-3 and TRBJ2-7; tentative D call: TRBD1 (6 bases). Deletions cut 1 base from V and 7 bases from J, with 11 bases between. The V gene's germline CDR1 is ENHRY and CDR2 SYGVKD. This CDR3 comprises 13 residues. CDR3 amino acids: CAISEWETGEQYF. Here the CDR3 DNA reads TGTGCCATCAGTGAGTGGGAGACAGGAGAGCAGTACTTC.

The chain uses TRBV9 and TRBJ2-7, with 7 bases fitting TRBD2. V shed 0 bases, J shed 2 bases, and the junction held 8 bases outside the gene matches. Germline CDR1 reads SGDLS; CDR2 reads YYNGEE. The CDR3 runs to 16 residues. The CDR3 nucleotides are TGTGCCAGCAGCGTAGGAACCAGCGGGACCCCCTACGAGCAGTACTTC. This encodes CASSVGTSGTPYEQYF.

This sequence joins TRBV18 and TRBJ2-3, with 7 nucleotides matching TRBD2. CDR3 length equals 15 residues. Germline trimming cut 2 bases from V and 4 bases from J; bases unmatched to any gene: 6. Per germline, CDR1 KGHSH and CDR2 LQKENI. The CDR3 bases are TGTGCCAGCTCACCATCCGGGGGGAGCGCAGATACGCAGTATTTT. This translates into CASSPSGGSADTQYF.

This clone showed up just a few times. The DNA for the CDR3 is TGTGCCAGCAGTCTCCGGGAGGTGTCCTACAATGAGCAGTTCTTC. Its translation is CASSLREVSYNEQFF. This chain connects TRBV6-5 to TRBJ2-1; 7 positions match TRBD2. Germline trimming cut 5 bases from V and 1 base from J; bases unmatched to any gene: 5. Germline V gene sequence: CDR1 MNHEY, CDR2 SVGAGI. The CDR3 sequence is 15 residues long.

This chain uses TRBV4-2 with TRBJ1-1; D unclear. CDR3 size: 15 residues. Germline values: CDR1 LGHNA, CDR2 YNFKEQ. V was cut by 4 bases and J by 4 bases, with 16 bases left in between. CDR3 sequence (DNA): TGTGCCAGCAGCCGCCCTCAGGAAGATGGCACTGAAGCTTTCTTT. Residues: CASSRPQEDGTEAFF.